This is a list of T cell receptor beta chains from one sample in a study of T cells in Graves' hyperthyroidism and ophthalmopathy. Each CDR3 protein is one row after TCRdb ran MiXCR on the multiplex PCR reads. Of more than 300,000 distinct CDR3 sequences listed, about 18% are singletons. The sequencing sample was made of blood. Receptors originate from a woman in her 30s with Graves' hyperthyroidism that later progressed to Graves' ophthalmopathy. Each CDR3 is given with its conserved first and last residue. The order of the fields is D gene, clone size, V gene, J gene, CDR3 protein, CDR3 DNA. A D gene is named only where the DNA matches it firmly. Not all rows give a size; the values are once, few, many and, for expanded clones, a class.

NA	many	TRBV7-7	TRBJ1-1	CASSPTDVNTEAFF	TGTGCTAGCAGCCCGACAGACGTGAACACTGAAGCTTTCTTT
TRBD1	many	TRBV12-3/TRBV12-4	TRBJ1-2	CASSFYGTDASGYTF	TGTGCCAGCAGTTTCTACGGGACAGACGCTTCGGGCTACACCTTC
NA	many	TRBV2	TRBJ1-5	CASRPESSNQPQHF	TGTGCCAGCAGGCCTGAAAGTAGCAATCAGCCCCAGCATTTT
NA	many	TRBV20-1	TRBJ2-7	CSARDGRGDEQYF	TGCAGTGCTAGAGATGGCAGGGGGGACGAGCAGTACTTC
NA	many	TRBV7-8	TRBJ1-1	CASSTRDTFGAEAFF	TGTGCCAGCAGCACCAGGGACACCTTTGGCGCTGAAGCTTTCTTT
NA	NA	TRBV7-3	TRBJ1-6	CASSLTSGPSPLHF	TGTGCCAGCAGCTTAACTTCAGGACCTTCACCCCTCCACTTT
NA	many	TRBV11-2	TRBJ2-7	CASSSPRGRGPYEQYF	TGTGCCAGCAGCTCCCCCCGGGGGCGAGGACCCTACGAGCAGTACTTC
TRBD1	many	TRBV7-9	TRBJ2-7	CASSATGQGYEQYF	TGTGCCAGCAGCGCCACGGGACAGGGATACGAGCAGTACTTC
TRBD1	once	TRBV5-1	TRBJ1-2	CASKKGLTGPNYGYTF	TGCGCCAGCAAGAAGGGTTTGACAGGGCCTAACTATGGCTACACCTTC
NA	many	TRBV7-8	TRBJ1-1	CASSLWRFGGMNTEAFF	TGTGCCAGCAGCTTATGGCGGTTCGGGGGGATGAACACTGAAGCTTTCTTT
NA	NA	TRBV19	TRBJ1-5	CASSINSPNQPQHF	TGTGCCAGTAGTATCAACAGCCCCAACCAGCCCCAGCATTTT
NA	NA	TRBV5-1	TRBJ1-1	CASSLGLGTEAFF	TGCGCCAGCAGCTTGGGACTGGGGACTGAAGCTTTCTTT
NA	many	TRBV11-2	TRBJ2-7	CASSPGTDSYEQYF	TGTGCCAGCAGCCCCGGGACGGACTCCTACGAGCAGTACTTC
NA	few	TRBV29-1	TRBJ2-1	CSVARDSSNPSSYNEQFF	TGCAGCGTCGCGAGGGACTCTTCAAACCCAAGCTCCTACAATGAGCAGTTCTTC
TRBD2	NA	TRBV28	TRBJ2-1	CASSSGLAGAGEQFF	TGTGCCAGCAGTTCTGGACTAGCGGGAGCAGGTGAGCAGTTCTTC
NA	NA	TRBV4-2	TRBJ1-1	CASSRGEAGRNTEAFF	TGTGCCAGCAGCCGGGGAGAGGCCGGGAGAAACACTGAAGCTTTCTTT
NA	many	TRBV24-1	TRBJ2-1	CATSGYGDNEQFF	TGTGCCACCAGTGGGTATGGGGACAATGAGCAGTTCTTC
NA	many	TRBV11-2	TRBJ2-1	CASSRGSLPTNEQFF	TGTGCCAGCAGCAGGGGCTCCCTACCCACTAATGAGCAGTTCTTC
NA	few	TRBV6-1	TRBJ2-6	CASSPRRANVLTF	TGTGCCAGCAGTCCCCGGAGGGCCAACGTCCTGACTTTC
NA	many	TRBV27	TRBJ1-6	CASTHGQNYNSPLHF	TGTGCCAGCACTCACGGACAGAACTATAATTCACCCCTCCACTTT
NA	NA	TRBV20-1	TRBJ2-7	CSANVGGIEQYF	TGCAGTGCTAATGTCGGCGGGATTGAGCAGTACTTC
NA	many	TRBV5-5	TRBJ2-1	CASRPGPRPYNEQFF	TGTGCCAGCAGACCTGGCCCGCGCCCCTACAATGAGCAGTTCTTC
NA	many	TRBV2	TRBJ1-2	CAIGGYYGYTF	TGTGCCATCGGAGGTTACTATGGCTACACCTTC
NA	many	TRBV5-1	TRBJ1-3	CASSLESPGNTIYF	TGCGCCAGCAGCTTGGAAAGTCCTGGAAACACCATATATTTT
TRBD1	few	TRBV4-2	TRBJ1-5	CASSQDGDRAVQPQHF	TGTGCCAGCAGCCAAGATGGGGACAGGGCGGTACAGCCCCAGCATTTT
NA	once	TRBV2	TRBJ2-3	CASKLAGGRDTQYF	TGTGCCAGCAAACTAGCAGGAGGGCGGGATACGCAGTATTTT